These 22 T cell receptor beta chains came from one sample sequenced in a study of blood T cell repertoires in COVID-19. Here immunoSEQ multiplex PCR was the method, and the copy in TCRdb shows in-frame clones only, minus some. The sample has approximately 120,000 clones, approximately 90% seen once. Material for sequencing was peripheral blood. All receptors derive from a human donor with acute or convalescent COVID-19. The donor label of this sample is uncertain.

The gene calls are TRBV28 and TRBJ1-2, with D tentatively TRBD1 (6 bases). The germline V and J ends were trimmed by 6 bases and 4 bases, with 18 bases remaining between them. In germline, CDR1 is MDHEN, CDR2 SYDVKM. The CDR3 runs to 15 residues. DNA for the CDR3: TGTGCCAGCAGCCCTCAGGACAGTCTTTTCTATGGCTACACCTTC. Its protein product is CASSPQDSLFYGYTF.

The rearrangement uses TRBV19 and TRBJ2-3; 7 bases match TRBD2. In germline, CDR1 is LNHDA, CDR2 SQIVND (reference sequence). This CDR3 spans 14 amino acids. V dropped 6 bases and J dropped 9; count of bases not matched to a gene: 12. The CDR3 nucleotides are TGTGCCAGTAGCCCCGGGACTACCAGCAGGACGCAGTATTTT. This sequence encodes CASSPGTTSRTQYF.

The gene calls are TRBV28 and TRBJ2-5; weak D call: TRBD2 (6 bases). V lost 4 bases, J lost 2 bases, and 14 bases lay in between. Germline CDR1 is MDHEN and CDR2 is SYDVKM. The CDR3 consists of 15 residues. CDR3 region: CASSSTGLAQETQYF. CDR3 DNA: TGTGCCAGCAGTTCAACGGGACTCGCTCAAGAGACCCAGTACTTC.

This chain uses TRBV19 with TRBJ1-4; D is unclear. Trimming pared 5 bases from V and 5 bases from J, leaving 18 bases between. The CDR3 length is 16 residues. In germline, CDR1 is LNHDA, CDR2 SQIVND (reference sequence). For the CDR3, the DNA is TGTGCCAGTAGTGGCATGGGGAGGGTTGAGAATGAAAAACTGTTTTTT. Protein: CASSGMGRVENEKLFF.

The chain is built from TRBV29-1 and TRBJ2-1, with 12 bases aligning to TRBD2. Trimming at V came to 6 bases and at J to 3 bases, leaving 3 bases not matched to a gene. The CDR3 is 14 residues long. Germline V lookup: CDR1 SQVTM, CDR2 ANQGSEA. CDR3 protein: CSVRGLAGYNEQFF. In DNA form, the CDR3 reads TGCAGCGTCAGGGGACTAGCGGGCTACAATGAGCAGTTCTTC.

The chain combines TRBV19 with TRBJ2-2; 10 positions match TRBD1. This CDR3 region has 16 residues. The germline V gene encodes CDR1 LNHDA and CDR2 SQIVND (reference sequence). V trimming: 4 bases; J trimming: 4 bases; junction bases outside the gene matches: 6. This CDR3 reads CASSTRQGAFTGELFF. CDR3 nucleotide sequence: TGTGCCAGTAGTACCAGACAGGGGGCCTTCACCGGGGAGCTGTTTTTT.

On this clone itself: Other DNA sequences of this sample code for an identical CDR3. This rearrangement joins TRBV6-2 or TRBV6-3 to TRBJ2-7; a weak D match, TRBD2 (5 bases). CDR3 length equals 12 residues. CDR1 is MNHEY and CDR2 is SVGEGT in the germline V gene. Trimming took 5 bases from V and 3 from J, leaving 8 bases between them. The CDR3 loop reads CASSPRGYEQYF. The CDR3 coding sequence is TGTGCCAGCAGTCCCCGGGGCTACGAGCAGTACTTC.

CDR3 in amino acids: CASSPAFAARTGSGEAFF. The CDR3, as DNA: TGTGCCAGTAGCCCTGCTTTTGCAGCAAGGACAGGGTCGGGTGAAGCTTTCTTT. The chain is built from TRBV19 and TRBJ1-1, with 8 bases that match TRBD1. The CDR3 is made up of 18 amino acids. V lost 6 bases to trimming and J lost 7 bases; unmatched junction nucleotides: 22. Germline V lookup: CDR1 LNHDA, CDR2 SQIVND (reference sequence).

This clone has a single count. At the DNA level, this CDR3 is encoded by other sequences in the same sample as well. This sequence joins TRBV3-1 (or the pseudogene TRBV3-2) and TRBJ1-1, with 7 bases matching TRBD1. The V gene end was trimmed by 1 base and the J gene end by 6 bases; junction bases not matched to a gene: 2. Germline values: CDR1 LGHDT, CDR2 YNNKEL (reference sequence). The CDR3 length is 13 residues. The CDR3, as DNA: TGTGCCAGCAGCCAAGGAGGGACAGCTGAAGCTTTCTTT. The encoded protein is CASSQGGTAEAFF.

V usage is TRBV7-9 and J usage is TRBJ1-2; 8 positions match TRBD1. V shed 1 base and J 8 bases; nucleotides not matched to a gene: 3. The CDR3 runs 13 residues. Germline values: CDR1 SEHNR, CDR2 FQNEAQ (reference sequence). For the CDR3, the DNA is TGTGCCAGCAGCTTAGGGTGGACAGGGGGCTACACCTTC. This codes for CASSLGWTGGYTF. The full variable domain, completed using reference TRBV7-9 and TRBJ1-2, is DTGVSQNPRHKITKRGQNVTFRCDPISEHNRLYWYRQTLGQGPEFLTYFQNEAQLEKSRLLSDRFSAERPKGSFSTLEIQRTEQGDSAMYLCASSLGWTGGYTFGSGTRLTVV.

This sequence joins TRBV6-6 and TRBJ1-1; D unclear. V was pared by 0 bases and J by 2 bases, with 4 bases between. The CDR3 is 13 residues long. Germline CDR1 MNHNY, CDR2 SVGAGI (reference sequence). The CDR3 protein is CASSYSRNTEAFF. The DNA of the CDR3 is TGTGCCAGCAGTTACTCGAGAAACACTGAAGCTTTCTTT.

This rearrangement joins TRBV20-1 to TRBJ1-2; D remains ambiguous. Between the trimmed V and J ends, which lost 6 bases and 2 bases, there was a span of 7 bases. The CDR3 sequence is 11 residues long. Germline lookup yields CDR1 DFQATT and CDR2 SNEGSKA (reference sequence). The DNA for the CDR3 is TGCAGTGCCGGGGTGAACTATGGCTACACCTTC. Encoded protein: CSAGVNYGYTF.

This clone was recorded a few times. The chain employs TRBV19 and TRBJ1-5; 7 nucleotides align to TRBD1. Per germline, CDR1 LNHDA and CDR2 SQIVND (reference sequence). The CDR3 extends over 17 amino acids. V shed 4 bases and J 7 bases; nucleotides not matched to a gene: 16. CDR3 loop: CASSTRYRDSLGQPQHF. The CDR3 coding sequence is TGTGCCAGTAGTACCCGATACCGGGACAGCCTTGGGCAGCCCCAGCATTTT.

This clone was recorded only once. A read error may account for a junction end that differs from germline. V and J are TRBV27 and TRBJ2-7, with TRBD2 identical over 7 bases. This CDR3 contains 13 residues. Germline V gives CDR1 MNHEY, CDR2 SMNVEV (reference sequence). CDR3 amino acids: CASRLATLSKEIF. CDR3 nucleotide sequence: TGTGCCAGCCGACTAGCTACCTTGTCGAAAGAGATCTTC.

A few counts support this clone. The chain uses TRBV11-3 and TRBJ2-2; TRBD2 is a possible D gene (6 bases). This CDR3 is 15 amino acids long. The V and J ends lost 5 bases and 2 bases respectively, with 12 bases between them. The germline CDR1 and CDR2 sequences are SGHNT and YENEEA. In DNA form, the CDR3 reads TGTGCCAGCAGCGGAGGGTCCGGCAACACCGGGGAGCTGTTTTTT. Protein: CASSGGSGNTGELFF.

The rearrangement links TRBV7-8 to TRBJ1-5, with TRBD1 matching over 11 bases. This CDR3 contains 18 residues. Germline V gene data show CDR1 as SGHVS and CDR2 as FQNEAQ. J lost 2 bases, V lost 5 bases, and 11 bases had no gene match. Written as DNA, the CDR3 is TGTGCCAGCAGCCCCGACGGACAGGGGGCGTTCGGCAATCAGCCCCAGCATTTT. As protein: CASSPDGQGAFGNQPQHF. The variable domain in full, completed from reference TRBV7-8 and TRBJ1-5, reads GAGVSQSPRYKVAKRGQDVALRCDPISGHVSLFWYQQALGQGPEFLTYFQNEAQLDKSGLPSDRFFAERPEGSVSTLKIQRTQQEDSAVYLCASSPDGQGAFGNQPQHFGDGTRLSIL.

The CDR3 DNA is TGTGCCAGCAGCCCAGGTGGCGGGGGCTCCTACGAGCAGTACTTC. It codes for CASSPGGGGSYEQYF. The chain links TRBV7-6 to TRBJ2-7; 7 bases match TRBD2. The V gene end was trimmed by 5 bases and the J gene end by 0 bases; junction bases not matched to a gene: 7. This CDR3 contains 15 residues. CDR1 and CDR2 (germline): SGHVS, FNYEAQ.

The chain joins TRBV2 to TRBJ2-7, with 10 bases aligning to TRBD2. Germline values: CDR1 SNHLY, CDR2 FYNNEI. J lost 3 bases, V lost 0 bases, and 8 bases had no gene match. The CDR3 is 17 residues long. The CDR3 bases are TGTGCCAGCAGTGAAGCTCCTTGGACTAGCGGAGGCTACGAGCAGTACTTC. It specifies CASSEAPWTSGGYEQYF.

CDR3 sequence reads: CASSPRDWQNTGELFF. CDR3 nucleotide sequence: TGTGCCAGCAGCCCCCGAGACTGGCAGAACACCGGGGAGCTGTTTTTT. The chain recombines TRBV7-2 with TRBJ2-2; D unresolved. This CDR3 comprises 16 residues. Germline CDR1 is SGHTA and CDR2 is FQGNSA. V was trimmed by 5 bases and J by 1 base, leaving 14 bases between them.

The chain has TRBV28 and TRBJ1-2; TRBD1 matches 12 bases. The CDR3 has 13 amino acids. V shed 4 bases, J shed 8 bases, and the junction held 2 bases outside the gene matches. Germline loops: CDR1 MDHEN, CDR2 SYDVKM. The CDR3 DNA reads TGTGCCAGCAGTTCGGGACAGGGGGCCGGCTACACCTTC. Amino acid sequence: CASSSGQGAGYTF.

The rearrangement joins TRBV6-5 to TRBJ2-6; D uncertain. Germline V gene sequence: CDR1 MNHEY, CDR2 SVGAGI. With 4 bases removed from V and 2 bases from J, the gap between germline ends came to 9 bases. This CDR3 spans 15 amino acids. This CDR3 is CASSWHGPGANVLTF. The CDR3 DNA reads as TGTGCCAGCAGTTGGCATGGGCCTGGGGCCAACGTCCTGACTTTC.

V gene TRBV11-2 combines with J gene TRBJ2-1; the match to TRBD2 covers 8 bases. The CDR3 spans 14 residues. Germline V lookup: CDR1 SGHAT, CDR2 FQNNGV. J was trimmed by 9 bases and V by 4 bases; bases with no gene match: 8. Here the CDR3 reads CASSSVAGSGEQFF. The CDR3 DNA reads as TGTGCCAGCAGCTCTGTAGCGGGATCGGGTGAGCAGTTCTTC.